This TCR beta chain was captured in a study of molecular identifiers for immune sequencing clone quantification. Findings and limits, study-wide: The sizes of highly expanded clones could be underestimated when identical TCR molecules share a barcode. Clones above 20 RNA copies contained over 99% of effector molecules and under 1% of naive molecules.

This clonotype has at least ten counts. Its antigen is unknown. TCRdb analysed the PCR reads with MiXCR anew, one entry per CDR3 protein. Here the sample spans about 97,000 distinct CDR3 sequences, roughly a quarter being singletons. With RNA at 10%, 30% or 50%, naive CD8 libraries came from roughly 18,000 to 920,000 sorted cells. When naive CD8 T cells were sorted, they were gated as CD8+CD4-CCR7+CD45RA+. Germline V gene data show CDR1 as SGHTA and CDR2 as FQGTGA. The CDR3 spans 15 residues. Deletions cut 2 bases from V and 4 bases from J, with 14 bases between. The specimen sequenced was naive CD8+ T cells from blood, with Jurkat cell RNA spiked in. This sample's subset: FACS-sorted CD8+CD4-CCR7+CD45RA+ naive T cells. The receptor comes from a human donor in good health. Some libraries in this study had Jurkat cell RNA spiked in. The V call is TRBV7-3, the J call TRBJ2-5, with D tentatively TRBD2 (5 bases). CDR3 nucleotide sequence: TGTGCCAGCAGCTTAGGCAGGTCTCGGGGAGAGACCCAGTACTTC. Amino acid sequence: CASSLGRSRGETQYF. Filled out from reference TRBV7-3 and TRBJ2-5, the complete variable domain reads GAGVSQTPSNKVTEKGKYVELRCDPISGHTALYWYRQSLGQGPEFLIYFQGTGAADDSGLPNDRFFAVRPEGSVSTLKIQRTERGDSAVYLCASSLGRSRGETQYFGPGTRLLVL.